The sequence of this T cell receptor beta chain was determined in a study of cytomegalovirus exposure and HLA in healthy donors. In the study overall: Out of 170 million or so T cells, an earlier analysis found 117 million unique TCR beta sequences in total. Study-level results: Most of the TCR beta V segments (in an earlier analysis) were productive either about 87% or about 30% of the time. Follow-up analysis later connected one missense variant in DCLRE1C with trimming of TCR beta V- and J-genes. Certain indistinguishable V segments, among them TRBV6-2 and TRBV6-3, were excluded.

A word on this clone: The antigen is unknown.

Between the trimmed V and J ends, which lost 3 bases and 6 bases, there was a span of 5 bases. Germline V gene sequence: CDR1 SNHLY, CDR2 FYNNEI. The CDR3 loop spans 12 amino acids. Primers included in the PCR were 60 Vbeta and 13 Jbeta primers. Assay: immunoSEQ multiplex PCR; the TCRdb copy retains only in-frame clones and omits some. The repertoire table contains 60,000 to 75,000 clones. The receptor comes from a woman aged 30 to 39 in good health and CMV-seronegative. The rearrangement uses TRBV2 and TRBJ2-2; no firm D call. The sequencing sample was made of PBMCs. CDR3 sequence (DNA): TGTGCCAGCAGTGACTACCCCGGGGAGCTGTTTTTT. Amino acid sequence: CASSDYPGELFF.